The table lists the clone carrying this T cell receptor beta chain with many counts. Its antigen is as yet unknown. To make TCR beta libraries, researchers used iRepertoire HTBI primers and Arm-PCR of CDR3 regions. TCRdb reprocessed the multiplex PCR reads via MiXCR and lists one record per CDR3 protein. The data hold hundreds of thousands of distinct CDR3 sequences, with about 12% observed a single time. The data stem from a study of regulatory T cells in long-lasting Graves disease. Study-wide results and limits: The study found persistent patients shared more public clonotypes (2,741) than new patients (about 890).

Time point of the sample: newly diagnosed GD, antithyroid drugs for less than 3 months. Extracted PBMC RNA gave rise to the TCR library. Germline trimming cut 5 bases from V and 2 bases from J; bases unmatched to any gene: 6. This CDR3 has 15 residues. CDR1 SEHNR and CDR2 FQNEAQ come from the germline V gene (reference sequence). These data are also associated with another study on T cells in Graves' hyperthyroidism and ophthalmopathy. This second report adds: HTBI primers drove first-round RT-PCR of the TCR CDR3.

The sequence came from a woman aged 30 to 39 with Graves disease. This specimen consisted of peripheral blood mononuclear cells (PBMCs), obtained at new diagnosis, from a patient treated with antithyroid drugs. The genes are TRBV7-9 and TRBJ2-3, with 8 nucleotides matching TRBD2. DNA of the CDR3: TGTGCCAGCAGCACCAGCGGGGGCAACACAGATACGCAGTATTTT. Residues: CASSTSGGNTDTQYF.